Presented here are 24 T cell receptor beta chains from one specimen sequenced in a study of T cell changes during pregnancy in multiple sclerosis. Clones were sequenced by immunoSEQ multiplex PCR, and TCRdb holds only the in-frame ones, with some missing. This sample has about 61,000 clones; more than 80% occur once, and the top ten carry around 0.85%. Here the sequenced sample was peripheral blood, taken in the first trimester of pregnancy. The source of these receptors is a female donor in good health, enrolled as a control in a pregnancy study.

V is TRBV13 and J is TRBJ2-1; D gene unclear. CDR3 length: 11 residues. Germline CDR1 reads PRHDT; CDR2 reads FYEKMQ (reference sequence). The V gene lost 5 bases and the J gene lost 10 bases, with 9 bases spanning the gap. CDR3 nucleotides: TGTGCCAGCAGCCGCCAGAGGGAGCAGTTCTTC. Its translation: CASSRQREQFF.

This clone occurred once. In DNA form, the CDR3 reads TGTGCCAGCAGCTCAGGAAGCTCCTACGAGCAGTACTTC. This gives the protein CASSSGSSYEQYF. The chain recombines TRBV9 with TRBJ2-7; no definite D call. Trimming took 4 bases from V and 0 from J, leaving 8 bases between them. Germline loops: CDR1 SGDLS, CDR2 YYNGEE. The CDR3 runs to 13 residues.

The J gene is TRBJ2-5, the V gene TRBV19, with D perhaps matching TRBD2 (6 bases). The germline V gene encodes CDR1 LNHDA and CDR2 SQIVND (reference sequence). CDR3 size: 13 residues. V lost 3 bases, J lost 9 bases, and 14 bases lay in between. CDR3 region: CASSIGFGGPQYF. In nucleotides, the CDR3 is TGTGCCAGTAGTATCGGGTTCGGAGGGCCCCAGTACTTC. Based on the CDR3 plus reference TRBV19 and TRBJ2-5, the full variable domain is DGGITQSPKYLFRKEGQNVTLSCEQNLNHDAMYWYRQDPGQGLRLIYYSQIVNDFQKGDIAEGYSVSREKKESFPLTVTSAQKNPTAFYLCASSIGFGGPQYFGPGTRLLVL.

The chain combines TRBV7-9 with TRBJ2-2; 8 bases match TRBD1. J lost 7 bases, V lost 4 bases, and 5 bases had no gene match. The germline gives CDR1 SEHNR, CDR2 FQNEAQ (reference sequence). CDR3 length: 14 amino acids. Here the CDR3 DNA reads TGTGCCAGCAGCTCTACAGGGGGAGGCGGGGAGCTGTTTTTT. Translating gives CASSSTGGGGELFF.

This rearrangement joins TRBV5-1 to TRBJ1-6, with 9 nucleotides matching TRBD1. CDR1 and CDR2 from the germline V gene are SGHRS and YFSETQ. This CDR3 spans 15 amino acids. V was pared by 6 bases and J by 11 bases, with 12 bases of the junction left unmatched. CDR3 nucleotide sequence: TGCGCCAGCACCCTCGGGGACAGGGTGATGACACCCCTCCACTTT. Translating gives CASTLGDRVMTPLHF.

The chain is built from TRBV9 and TRBJ1-3, with 7 bases fitting TRBD1. The CDR3 is 16 amino acids. Trimming removed 3 bases from V and 2 bases from J; junction bases left unmatched: 8. CDR1 and CDR2 (germline): SGDLS, YYNGEE. The CDR3 sequence is CASSGRQGVAGNTIYF. Here the CDR3 DNA reads TGTGCCAGCAGCGGTAGACAGGGAGTAGCTGGAAACACCATATATTTT. Full variable domain (rest looked up from reference TRBV9 and TRBJ1-3): DSGVTQTPKHLITATGQRVTLRCSPRSGDLSVYWYQQSLDQGLQFLIQYYNGEERAKGNILERFSAQQFPDLHSELNLSSLELGDSALYFCASSGRQGVAGNTIYFGEGSWLTVV.

The rearrangement uses TRBV2 and TRBJ1-2; TRBD1 might be the D (5 bases). The CDR3 is 13 amino acids. Trimming took off 7 bases at V and 2 bases at J, with 11 bases between the two ends. In germline, CDR1 is SNHLY, CDR2 FYNNEI. CDR3 nucleotide sequence: TGTGCCAGCACTCTTCAGGGAAACTATGGCTACACCTTC. Protein product: CASTLQGNYGYTF.

The chain joins TRBV5-6 to TRBJ2-3, with TRBD2 as a possible D gene (6 bases). This CDR3 region has 14 residues. V was trimmed by 7 bases and J by 6 bases, leaving 18 bases between them. Germline V gene data show CDR1 as SGHDT and CDR2 as YYEEEE. In DNA form, the CDR3 reads TGTGCCAGCCGCCCTGGAGGGGTGCCGGATACGCAGTATTTT. Translation: CASRPGGVPDTQYF.

The V gene is TRBV7-2, the J gene TRBJ1-5; 9 bases are shared with TRBD1. The V gene's germline CDR1 is SGHTA and CDR2 FQGNSA. The CDR3 consists of 15 residues. The trim removed 4 bases at V and 7 bases at J, leaving 8 bases unmatched. The CDR3 DNA reads as TGTGCCAGCAGCTCCTCGGGACAGGGTAACCAGCCCCAGCATTTT. Encoded protein: CASSSSGQGNQPQHF.

The rearrangement uses TRBV7-2 and TRBJ1-1; no definite D call. The ends were cut back, 5 bases at V and 5 bases at J, with 12 bases in the middle. The CDR3 is made up of 13 amino acids. Germline V gene lookup returns CDR1 SGHTA and CDR2 FQGNSA. The CDR3 spells CASSPLLGTEAFF. CDR3 nucleotide sequence: TGTGCCAGCAGCCCACTTCTAGGAACTGAAGCTTTCTTT. Supplemented by reference TRBV7-2 and TRBJ1-1, the full variable domain reads GAGVSQSPSNKVTEKGKDVELRCDPISGHTALYWYRQSLGQGLEFLIYFQGNSAPDKSGLPSDRFSAERTGGSVSTLTIQRTQQEDSAVYLCASSPLLGTEAFFGQGTRLTVV.

The count of this clone is one. The J gene is TRBJ1-1, the V gene TRBV29-1; TRBD1 aligns across 8 bases. This CDR3 is built from 13 residues. Germline V lookup: CDR1 SQVTM, CDR2 ANQGSEA. The trim removed 6 bases at V and 1 base at J, leaving 4 bases unmatched. DNA of the CDR3: TGCAGCGTGACAGGGACAGGGAACACTGAAGCTTTCTTT. Its protein is CSVTGTGNTEAFF. The variable domain in full, completed from reference TRBV29-1 and TRBJ1-1, reads SAVISQKPSRDICQRGTSLTIQCQVDSQVTMMFWYRQQPGQSLTLIATANQGSEATYESGFVIDKFPISRPNLTFSTLTVSNMSPEDSSIYLCSVTGTGNTEAFFGQGTRLTVV.

CDR3 sequence reads: CASSPRGIHMNTEAFF. CDR3 sequence (DNA): TGTGCCAGCAGCCCCAGGGGAATCCACATGAACACTGAAGCTTTCTTT. The genes are TRBV7-2 and TRBJ1-1; possible D gene TRBD1, 6 bases. In germline, CDR1 is SGHTA, CDR2 FQGNSA. The CDR3 is made up of 16 amino acids. V was pared by 5 bases and J by 0 bases, with 16 bases between.

V gene TRBV10-3 combines with J gene TRBJ2-3; tentatively, D is TRBD1 (6 bases). Germline V gene lookup returns CDR1 ENHRY and CDR2 SYGVKD. V was clipped by 3 bases and J by 1 base, with 11 bases between them. CDR3 length: 15 amino acids. DNA of the CDR3: TGTGCCATCAGTGAATGGGGGCGGGGCACAGATACGCAGTATTTT. Its translation is CAISEWGRGTDTQYF.

This chain uses TRBV25-1 with TRBJ2-2, with 7 bases matching TRBD1. The CDR3 has 17 amino acids. V shed 4 bases, J shed 2 bases, and the junction held 10 bases outside the gene matches. Per the germline V gene, CDR1 is MGHDK and CDR2 is SYGVNS. The CDR3 protein is CASSAGQRSFNTGELFF. The CDR3, as DNA: TGTGCCAGCAGTGCGGGACAGAGAAGTTTCAACACCGGGGAGCTGTTTTTT. The whole variable domain, remainder taken from reference TRBV25-1 and TRBJ2-2, is EADIYQTPRYLVIGTGKKITLECSQTMGHDKMYWYQQDPGMELHLIHYSYGVNSTEKGDLSSESTVSRIRTEHFPLTLESARPSHTSQYLCASSAGQRSFNTGELFFGEGSRLTVL.

The gene calls are TRBV19 and TRBJ1-2; D is perhaps TRBD1 (5 bases). The CDR3 totals 16 residues. The germline V and J ends were trimmed by 4 bases and 9 bases, with 24 bases remaining between them. The V gene's germline CDR1 is LNHDA and CDR2 SQIVND (reference sequence). The CDR3: CASSKNWGPGESSYTF. CDR3 DNA: TGTGCCAGTAGTAAAAACTGGGGCCCGGGGGAAAGCAGCTACACCTTC. Based on the CDR3 plus reference TRBV19 and TRBJ1-2, the full variable domain is DGGITQSPKYLFRKEGQNVTLSCEQNLNHDAMYWYRQDPGQGLRLIYYSQIVNDFQKGDIAEGYSVSREKKESFPLTVTSAQKNPTAFYLCASSKNWGPGESSYTFGSGTRLTVV.

The chain couples TRBV5-1 to TRBJ1-1, with 8 bases identical to TRBD1. This CDR3 is built from 16 residues. Looked up from germline, CDR1 is SGHRS and CDR2 is YFSETQ. The ends lost 1 base at V and 0 bases at J; junction bases unmatched: 5. The CDR3 sequence is CASSLRGTGLNTEAFF. DNA for the CDR3: TGCGCCAGCAGCTTGAGAGGGACAGGCTTGAACACTGAAGCTTTCTTT.

The chain links TRBV9 to TRBJ2-3, with a tentative D call TRBD2 (7 bases). The germline gives CDR1 SGDLS, CDR2 YYNGEE. The CDR3 totals 14 residues. With 6 bases removed from V and 2 bases from J, the gap between germline ends came to 13 bases. CDR3 bases: TGTGCCAGCAATGGCGGGGGCTCCACAGATACGCAGTATTTT. This gives the protein CASNGGGSTDTQYF.

The V and J genes are TRBV4-3 and TRBJ1-6; 9 bases are a match to TRBD1. This CDR3 has 21 amino acids. Trimming cost V 0 bases and J 7 bases; bases outside gene matches: 19. Per germline, CDR1 LGHNA and CDR2 YSLEER. The CDR3, as DNA: TGCGCCAGCAGCCAAGAAGTTTCGGCCGGGACAGGGATCGGAGGGAATTCACCCCTCCACTTT. Translating it yields CASSQEVSAGTGIGGNSPLHF.

The chain links TRBV5-5 to TRBJ1-2, with 8 bases matching TRBD1. V lost 4 bases to trimming and J lost 7 bases; unmatched junction nucleotides: 3. This CDR3 spans 12 amino acids. From germline, CDR1 is SGHKS and CDR2 YYEKEE (reference sequence). CDR3 region: CASSQGAGGYTF. In DNA form, the CDR3 reads TGTGCCAGCAGCCAGGGGGCTGGTGGCTACACCTTC. Variable domain in full (rest from reference TRBV5-5 and TRBJ1-2): DAGVTQSPTHLIKTRGQQVTLRCSPISGHKSVSWYQQVLGQGPQFIFQYYEKEERGRGNFPDRFSARQFPNYSSELNVNALLLGDSALYLCASSQGAGGYTFGSGTRLTVV.

As regards this clone: Other nucleotide sequences from this sample produce the same CDR3. The gene calls are TRBV6-5 and TRBJ1-2; 8 bases are a match to TRBD1. Germline V gene data show CDR1 as MNHEY and CDR2 as SVGAGI. The J segment lost 4 bases and the V segment lost 8 bases, leaving 9 bases of the junction unmatched. This CDR3 is 14 amino acids long. In DNA form, the CDR3 reads TGTGCCAGCGGAACCGGGACAGGAGCCTATGGCTACACCTTC. Protein sequence: CASGTGTGAYGYTF.

The rearrangement uses TRBV4-3 and TRBJ2-3, with no clear D. V lost 0 bases, J lost 4 bases, and 8 bases lay in between. Germline CDR1 is LGHNA and CDR2 is YSLEER. This CDR3 region has 14 residues. The CDR3 DNA reads TGCGCCAGCAGCCAAGATCTTCGGGCAGATACGCAGTATTTT. Protein product: CASSQDLRADTQYF.

This chain joins TRBV4-3 and TRBJ1-1, with D uncertain. This CDR3 contains 16 residues. V lost 3 bases to trimming and J lost 2 bases, with 16 bases between them. Germline CDR1 LGHNA, CDR2 YSLEER. CDR3 sequence: CASSHPGRGGNTEAFF. In nucleotides, the CDR3 is TGCGCCAGCAGCCACCCCGGCAGAGGAGGCAACACTGAAGCTTTCTTT.

The chain is built from TRBV7-9 and TRBJ2-3; 15 nucleotides line up with TRBD2. The CDR3 runs 17 residues. Germline CDR1 and CDR2: SEHNR and FQNEAQ (reference sequence). The V segment lost 5 bases and the J segment 0 bases; nucleotides outside the gene matches: 3. CDR3 sequence: CASSQGLAGGSTDTQYF. The DNA of the CDR3 is TGTGCCAGCAGCCAGGGACTAGCGGGGGGCAGCACAGATACGCAGTATTTT.

V is TRBV13 and J is TRBJ1-1; D is uncertain. The CDR3 is made up of 13 amino acids. Germline values: CDR1 PRHDT, CDR2 FYEKMQ (reference sequence). Trimming stripped 0 bases from V and 11 bases from J, with 13 bases between. This CDR3 is CASSLGSTQKAFF. DNA of the CDR3: TGTGCCAGCAGCTTAGGATCGACACAGAAGGCTTTCTTT. Filled out from reference TRBV13 and TRBJ1-1, the complete variable domain reads AAGVIQSPRHLIKEKRETATLKCYPIPRHDTVYWYQQGPGQDPQFLISFYEKMQSDKGSIPDRFSAQQFSDYHSELNMSSLELGDSALYFCASSLGSTQKAFFGQGTRLTVV.